These 14 T cell receptor beta chains share one sample of origin, sequenced in a study of blood T cell repertoires in COVID-19. Here immunoSEQ multiplex PCR was the method, and the copy in TCRdb shows in-frame clones only, minus some. The sample has 250,000 to 300,000 clones, nearly 90% seen once; the top ten hold about 1%. The specimen was PBMCs or T cells enriched from blood (not recorded which). The receptor source for this set is a woman younger than 45 who had recovered from COVID-19.

CDR3 sequence (DNA): TGTGCCAGCAGTGAGGAAAACAGGCCCTATTCACCCCTCCACTTT. Translated: CASSEENRPYSPLHF. The chain links TRBV6-1 to TRBJ1-6, with TRBD1 as a possible D gene (5 bases). CDR1 is MNHNS and CDR2 is SASEGT in the germline V gene. Trimming left V 3 bases short and J 8 bases short, with 14 bases between. CDR3 length: 15 amino acids.

The rearrangement uses TRBV7-8 and TRBJ1-1, with no clear D. The CDR3 contains 15 residues. Trimming took 2 bases from V and 4 from J, leaving 14 bases between them. CDR1 and CDR2 from the germline V gene are SGHVS and FQNEAQ. The CDR3, as DNA: TGTGCCAGCAGCTTACTGAGGGTTGCGGGCACTGAAGCTTTCTTT. As protein: CASSLLRVAGTEAFF.

V is TRBV4-2 and J is TRBJ2-1, with TRBD2 matching over 14 bases. V was clipped by 2 bases and J by 5 bases; unmatched bases: 17. The CDR3 loop spans 21 amino acids. Germline CDR1 and CDR2: LGHNA and YNFKEQ. The CDR3 bases are TGTGCCAGCAGCCAACCCGGGACTAGCGGGAGAGTTTTCGGGTTAGACAATGAGCAGTTCTTC. It yields the protein CASSQPGTSGRVFGLDNEQFF.

The count of this clone is one. The gene calls are TRBV20-1 and TRBJ2-7, with D maybe TRBD1 (6 bases). Germline V CDR1 and CDR2: DFQATT, SNEGSKA (reference sequence). This CDR3 region has 13 residues. Trimming pared 3 bases from V and 4 bases from J, leaving 13 bases between. The CDR3, as DNA: TGCAGTGCTAGTCTCAGGGGCCCTTACGAGCAGTACTTC. It specifies CSASLRGPYEQYF.

This chain links TRBV4-1 with TRBJ2-1, with D perhaps matching TRBD2 (5 bases). Between the trimmed V and J ends, which lost 4 bases and 3 bases, there was a span of 10 bases. The CDR3 is 14 amino acids. From germline, CDR1 is MGHRA and CDR2 YSYEKL. Written as DNA, the CDR3 is TGCGCCAGCAGCCGGGAGCTTCTCTACAATGAGCAGTTCTTC. Its protein is CASSRELLYNEQFF.

The genes are TRBV20-1 and TRBJ2-7, with D possibly TRBD1 on 6 matching bases. CDR1 and CDR2 from the germline V gene are DFQATT and SNEGSKA (reference sequence). The CDR3 contains 14 residues. Trimming removed 3 bases at V and 2 bases at J, with 14 bases between. CDR3 bases: TGCAGTGCTAGTTTGGACAGTCTACCCTACGAGCAGTACTTC. Translated: CSASLDSLPYEQYF.

V gene TRBV5-6 combines with J gene TRBJ2-3; 7 nucleotides match TRBD2. CDR3 length: 17 residues. V trimming: 0 bases; J trimming: 2 bases; junction bases outside the gene matches: 9. Per germline, CDR1 SGHDT and CDR2 YYEEEE. This CDR3 is CASSLGRASGYTDTQYF. CDR3 DNA: TGTGCCAGCAGCTTGGGGCGGGCTAGCGGCTACACAGATACGCAGTATTTT. Full variable domain (outside the CDR3, taken from reference TRBV5-6 and TRBJ2-3): DAGVTQSPTHLIKTRGQQVTLRCSPKSGHDTVSWYQQALGQGPQFIFQYYEEEERQRGNFPDRFSGHQFPNYSSELNVNALLLGDSALYLCASSLGRASGYTDTQYFGPGTRLTVL.

The genes are TRBV7-6 and TRBJ1-1; D is unclear. V lost 5 bases, J lost 11 bases, and 15 bases lay in between. Germline lookup yields CDR1 SGHVS and CDR2 FNYEAQ. The CDR3 sequence is 12 residues long. In DNA form, the CDR3 reads TGTGCCAGCAGCCGTATGTCCAGAACGGCTTTCTTT. Translation: CASSRMSRTAFF.

This chain joins TRBV10-2 and TRBJ2-6; D call uncertain. Germline CDR1 reads WSHSY; CDR2 reads SAAADI. The germline V and J ends were trimmed by 3 bases and 0 bases, with 6 bases remaining between them. The CDR3 contains 15 residues. The CDR3 DNA is TGCGCCAGCAGTGACACGGGCTCTGGGGCCAACGTCCTGACTTTC. Translating it yields CASSDTGSGANVLTF.

The chain carries TRBV4-1 and TRBJ2-7, with D perhaps matching TRBD2 (7 bases). The CDR3 loop spans 16 amino acids. The V gene lost 4 bases and the J gene lost 2 bases, with 18 bases spanning the gap. Germline lookup yields CDR1 MGHRA and CDR2 YSYEKL. CDR3 amino acids: CASSPSGGGLPYEQYF. As DNA, the CDR3 is TGCGCCAGCAGCCCCTCGGGGGGCGGCCTTCCCTACGAGCAGTACTTC.

The chain recombines TRBV5-6 with TRBJ2-3; D might be TRBD1 (5 bases). This CDR3 region has 17 residues. The germline V gene encodes CDR1 SGHDT and CDR2 YYEEEE. The ends were cut back, 0 bases at V and 2 bases at J, with 16 bases in the middle. CDR3 loop: CASSLVRASGITDTQYF. The DNA of the CDR3 is TGTGCCAGCAGCTTGGTCCGGGCGTCAGGGATCACAGATACGCAGTATTTT.

The V gene is TRBV19, the J gene TRBJ2-1, with D perhaps TRBD1 (6 bases). Germline assignment: CDR1 LNHDA and CDR2 SQIVND (reference sequence). Trimming stripped 3 bases from V and 4 bases from J, with 13 bases between. The CDR3 has 15 amino acids. The CDR3 is CASSMPGQVYNEQFF. The CDR3 DNA sequence: TGTGCCAGTAGTATGCCGGGACAAGTTTACAATGAGCAGTTCTTC.

This clone occurred a few times. The V call is TRBV10-3, the J call TRBJ1-1; 9 bases align to TRBD1. The CDR3 loop spans 13 amino acids. V trimming: 7 bases; J trimming: 6 bases; junction bases outside the gene matches: 6. In germline, CDR1 is ENHRY, CDR2 SYGVKD. Written as DNA, the CDR3 is TGTGCCATCAAGGGACAGGGAATCTCTGAAGCTTTCTTT. This gives the protein CAIKGQGISEAFF.

Only a few counts were recorded for this clone. This rearrangement joins TRBV27 to TRBJ1-6; 7 nucleotides agree with TRBD1. The CDR3 runs 15 residues. Trimming took 0 bases from V and 10 from J; bases not matched to a gene: 6. Germline CDR1 reads MNHEY; CDR2 reads SMNVEV (reference sequence). The CDR3 protein is CASSLSPGGRSPLHF. The DNA for the CDR3 is TGTGCCAGCAGTTTATCGCCAGGGGGAAGATCACCCCTCCACTTT.